This T cell receptor (beta chain) was sequenced in a study of blood T cell repertoires in COVID-19. Study as a whole: Sites in the United States, Italy and Spain provided acute and convalescent COVID-19 samples. Sample material is recorded as cDNA or gDNA derived from T cells, B-cell-depleted T cells, or PBMCs.

Methods used by the authors: The assay estimated nucleated cells by amplifying reference gene primers. Assay used: immunoSEQ multiplex PCR; TCRdb lists only in-frame clones, some missing. V and J calls and clone size are those listed in that table; D and trimming were worked out from the DNA. The sample holds tens of thousands of clones; 80% to 95% are singletons and the top ten take less than 3.5%. Trimming stripped 3 bases from V and 5 bases from J, with 7 bases between. The CDR3 is 12 amino acids. The germline CDR1 and CDR2 sequences are LNHDA and SQIVND (reference sequence). Sequencing was carried out using peripheral blood. This receptor was obtained from a man between 65 and 80 years old with active COVID-19. J is TRBJ2-5 and V is TRBV19, with D tentatively TRBD1 (6 bases). For the CDR3, the DNA is TGTGCCAGTAGTATTCAGGGGGAGACCCAGTACTTC. Residues: CASSIQGETQYF.